The 31 T cell receptor beta chains presented below share a single source sample, sequenced in a study of T cell responses to AZD1222 COVID-19 vaccine. Repertoires were generated with immunoSEQ multiplex PCR, while TCRdb's copy carries only in-frame clones and drops some. The data show around 220,000 clones, about 94% seen once. The sample here was peripheral blood, taken 28 days after the second dose of the MenACWY control vaccine. The source is an adult who received the MenACWY meningococcal vaccine as a control.

This rearrangement joins TRBV29-1 to TRBJ2-7, with D hard to call. Trimming left V 5 bases short and J 6 bases short, with 8 bases between. This CDR3 is built from 10 residues. Germline V gene data show CDR1 as SQVTM and CDR2 as ANQGSEA. The DNA of the CDR3 is TGCAGCGTTTTGGCAGCCGAGCAGTACTTC. It encodes CSVLAAEQYF.

This chain uses TRBV6-5 with TRBJ1-2; D uncertain. CDR3 length: 13 residues. CDR1 MNHEY and CDR2 SVGAGI come from the germline V gene. The V gene lost 2 bases and the J gene lost 6 bases, with 10 bases spanning the gap. The CDR3: CASSYREGNGYTF. In DNA form, the CDR3 reads TGTGCCAGCAGTTACAGGGAGGGTAATGGCTACACCTTC.

The chain employs TRBV7-3 and TRBJ2-4, with D possibly matching TRBD2 (5 bases). The ends were cut back, 1 base at V and 8 bases at J, with 6 bases in the middle. CDR1 and CDR2 from the germline V gene are SGHTA and FQGTGA. The CDR3 loop spans 12 amino acids. The CDR3 sequence: CASSLKRDIQYF. The CDR3, as DNA: TGTGCCAGCAGCTTAAAGAGGGACATTCAGTACTTC.

Only one count was recorded for this clone. The chain uses TRBV28 and TRBJ1-2; D not resolved. Germline CDR1 reads MDHEN; CDR2 reads SYDVKM. The V end was cut by 1 base, the J end by 6 bases, with 12 bases between. CDR3 length equals 14 residues. The CDR3 DNA reads as TGTGCCAGCAGTTTATTCGGCCTCGGGGATGGCTACACCTTC. It yields the protein CASSLFGLGDGYTF.

The J gene is TRBJ2-4, the V gene TRBV6-2 or TRBV6-3; 10 bases are a match to TRBD1. This CDR3 spans 17 amino acids. Germline V lookup: CDR1 MNHEY, CDR2 SVGEGT. V trimming: 6 bases; J trimming: 2 bases; junction bases outside the gene matches: 10. In DNA, the CDR3 is TGTGCCAGCAGGTACACCGGGACAGGGGTTACCAAAAACATTCAGTACTTC. This gives the protein CASRYTGTGVTKNIQYF.

CDR3 DNA: TGTGCCAGCAGCCCCCTAGCGGGAGTAGGCGAGCAGTACTTC. It is translated as CASSPLAGVGEQYF. V and J are TRBV7-8 and TRBJ2-7, with 10 bases matching TRBD2. CDR3 length equals 14 residues. Unmatched junction bases numbered 7, after V lost 5 bases and J lost 6 bases. Germline lookup yields CDR1 SGHVS and CDR2 FQNEAQ.

V usage is TRBV3-1 (or the pseudogene TRBV3-2) and J usage is TRBJ1-3; no firm D call. CDR3 size: 11 residues. The V end lost 3 bases, the J end lost 4 bases, and 1 base lay between the germline ends. The germline V gene encodes CDR1 LGHDT and CDR2 YNNKEL (reference sequence). This chain's CDR3 is CASSHGNTIYF. CDR3 nucleotides: TGTGCCAGCAGCCACGGAAACACCATATATTTT.

This rearrangement joins TRBV3-1 (or the pseudogene TRBV3-2) to TRBJ1-1; D gene ambiguous. Between the trimmed V and J ends, which lost 3 bases and 3 bases, there was a span of 8 bases. Germline V gene lookup returns CDR1 LGHDT and CDR2 YNNKEL (reference sequence). The CDR3 is made up of 13 amino acids. CDR3 sequence: CASSQTLYTEAFF. The CDR3 bases are TGTGCCAGCAGCCAGACTTTATACACTGAAGCTTTCTTT.

J is TRBJ1-1 and V is TRBV15, with D hard to call. Between the trimmed V and J ends, which lost 0 bases and 11 bases, there was a span of 10 bases. The CDR3 totals 12 residues. In germline, CDR1 is LNHNV, CDR2 YYDKDF (reference sequence). CDR3 region: CATSRDTASAFF. The DNA for the CDR3 is TGTGCCACCAGCAGAGACACAGCCTCCGCTTTCTTT.

V is TRBV5-1 and J is TRBJ2-7; TRBD2 matches 15 bases. V was clipped by 1 base and J by 0 bases; unmatched bases: 5. The germline V gene has CDR1 SGHRS and CDR2 YFSETQ. The CDR3 is 18 residues long. CDR3: CASSLQGLAGGSSYEQYF. CDR3 DNA: TGCGCCAGCAGCTTGCAGGGACTAGCGGGGGGTAGCTCCTACGAGCAGTACTTC. The full variable domain, in which reference TRBV5-1 and TRBJ2-7 provide the parts outside the CDR3, is KAGVTQTPRYLIKTRGQQVTLSCSPISGHRSVSWYQQTPGQGLQFLFEYFSETQRNKGNFPGRFSGRQFSNSRSEMNVSTLELGDSALYLCASSLQGLAGGSSYEQYFGPGTRLTVT.

J is TRBJ1-3 and V is TRBV5-4; the D gene is possibly TRBD1 (5 bases). Trimming pared 5 bases from V and 0 bases from J, leaving 9 bases between. CDR3 length: 14 amino acids. Germline V gene sequence: CDR1 SGHNT, CDR2 YYREEE (reference sequence). The CDR3 DNA reads as TGTGCCAGCAGGGTGAGGGGCTCTGGAAACACCATATATTTT. Amino acid sequence: CASRVRGSGNTIYF.

The rearrangement links TRBV12-3 or TRBV12-4 to TRBJ1-2; D unclear. This CDR3 contains 10 residues. Trimming pared 9 bases from V and 8 bases from J, leaving 10 bases between. For the CDR3, the DNA is TGTGCCAGTATCCCATACGGCTACACCTTC. Encoded protein: CASIPYGYTF.

V and J are TRBV15 and TRBJ1-2; no definite D call. The CDR3 loop spans 14 amino acids. From germline, CDR1 is LNHNV and CDR2 YYDKDF (reference sequence). V dropped 0 bases and J dropped 8 bases, with 13 bases sitting between them. CDR3 nucleotides: TGTGCCACCAGCAGAGATTCGACGTCGGAAGGCTACACCTTC. This codes for CATSRDSTSEGYTF.

The J gene is TRBJ2-7, the V gene TRBV5-1; D ambiguous. Trimming removed 4 bases from V and 2 bases from J, with 7 bases in between. This CDR3 region has 12 residues. In germline, CDR1 is SGHRS, CDR2 YFSETQ. The CDR3 loop reads CASSLDTYEQYF. The CDR3 coding sequence is TGCGCCAGCAGCCTAGACACCTACGAGCAGTACTTC.

CDR3 sequence (DNA): TGTGCCAGCAGTGAAGATGTGGGGGGCTATAATTCACCCCTCCACTTT. It specifies CASSEDVGGYNSPLHF. The chain combines TRBV6-1 with TRBJ1-6, with TRBD1 as a possible D gene (5 bases). The CDR3 contains 16 residues. Germline V lookup: CDR1 MNHNS, CDR2 SASEGT. V lost 1 base and J 3 bases, leaving 10 bases between the germline ends.

The chain uses TRBV5-4 and TRBJ1-2, with 7 positions matching TRBD1. The junction had 13 bases not matched to a gene; V was cut back by 3 bases and J by 8 bases. The CDR3 runs to 15 residues. Germline V gene data show CDR1 as SGHNT and CDR2 as YYREEE (reference sequence). In nucleotides, the CDR3 is TGTGCCAGCAGCTCCGTTCAGACAGGGTTATTGGGCTACACCTTC. Translated, it gives CASSSVQTGLLGYTF.

The genes are TRBV9 and TRBJ2-7, with 9 bases that match TRBD1. CDR1 is SGDLS and CDR2 is YYNGEE in the germline V gene. The CDR3 extends over 14 amino acids. V was pared by 3 bases and J by 4 bases, with 5 bases of the junction left unmatched. The CDR3 spells CASSASGTGYEQYF. As DNA, the CDR3 is TGTGCCAGCAGCGCATCCGGGACAGGGTACGAGCAGTACTTC.

V and J are TRBV27 and TRBJ1-6; maybe TRBD1 (5 bases). Germline V gene data show CDR1 as MNHEY and CDR2 as SMNVEV (reference sequence). V lost 8 bases and J lost 7, with 18 bases in between. This CDR3 is 15 amino acids long. The CDR3 region is CASWDGAFRNSPLHF. The CDR3 coding sequence is TGTGCCAGCTGGGACGGAGCCTTTAGAAATTCACCCCTCCACTTT.

This clone was recorded once. The chain employs TRBV30 and TRBJ1-4, with 10 bases identical to TRBD1. Germline V gene lookup returns CDR1 GTSNPN and CDR2 SVGIG (reference sequence). The CDR3 totals 14 residues. J gave up 7 bases and V 1 base, and 3 bases lay outside the gene matches. DNA of the CDR3: TGTGCCTGGAGTGGGGACAGGGGAAGTGAAAAACTGTTTTTT. As protein: CAWSGDRGSEKLFF.

This chain connects TRBV27 to TRBJ2-3, with 9 bases that match TRBD1. The CDR3 extends over 14 amino acids. Trimming at V came to 8 bases and at J to 5 bases, leaving 8 bases not matched to a gene. Germline assignment: CDR1 MNHEY and CDR2 SMNVEV (reference sequence). In nucleotides, the CDR3 is TGTGCCAGCGGGTGGACAGGGGTGGGAGATACGCAGTATTTT. It specifies CASGWTGVGDTQYF.

In its sample, this clone was seen once. V usage is TRBV4-2 and J usage is TRBJ2-2, with no clear D. Trimming took 1 base from V and 6 from J, leaving 15 bases between them. This CDR3 has 16 residues. Germline lookup yields CDR1 LGHNA and CDR2 YNFKEQ. CDR3 sequence reads: CASSQAKVTYPGELFF. The CDR3 coding sequence is TGTGCCAGCAGCCAAGCGAAGGTGACCTACCCCGGGGAGCTGTTTTTT.

V is TRBV7-9 and J is TRBJ1-1; D call uncertain. The CDR3 loop spans 13 amino acids. The V and J ends lost 5 bases and 5 bases respectively, with 12 bases between them. Germline CDR1 is SEHNR and CDR2 is FQNEAQ (reference sequence). The CDR3 here is CASSLGERTEAFF. CDR3 nucleotide sequence: TGTGCCAGCAGCCTCGGGGAGCGTACTGAAGCTTTCTTT.

The chain couples TRBV11-2 to TRBJ1-1, with TRBD1 matching over 7 bases. CDR1 is SGHAT, CDR2 FQNNGV, per germline. V trimming: 5 bases; J trimming: 7 bases; junction bases outside the gene matches: 13. CDR3 length equals 15 residues. The CDR3 loop is CASSLSGRGRVEAFF. Here the CDR3 DNA reads TGTGCCAGCAGCCTGTCTGGTAGGGGGCGGGTTGAAGCTTTCTTT.

The CDR3 reads CAWTSQRDSPLHF. CDR3 sequence (DNA): TGTGCCTGGACTAGTCAAAGGGATTCACCCCTCCACTTT. The rearrangement links TRBV30 to TRBJ1-6; D gene unclear. The CDR3 totals 13 residues. From germline, CDR1 is GTSNPN and CDR2 SVGIG (reference sequence). V lost 4 bases and J 8 bases, leaving 12 bases between the germline ends.

The chain joins TRBV19 to TRBJ1-3, with D perhaps TRBD1 (5 bases). V lost 8 bases to trimming and J lost 4 bases, with 12 bases between them. From germline, CDR1 is LNHDA and CDR2 SQIVND (reference sequence). CDR3 length equals 13 residues. The CDR3 reads CASEGRMGNTIYF. The CDR3 nucleotides read TGTGCCAGTGAGGGACGGATGGGAAACACCATATATTTT.

On this clone: In the same sample, other DNA sequences code for this CDR3. The rearrangement uses TRBV29-1 and TRBJ2-7; 9 nucleotides match TRBD1. Per germline, CDR1 SQVTM and CDR2 ANQGSEA. J lost 2 bases, V lost 6 bases, and 5 bases had no gene match. CDR3 length: 13 amino acids. The CDR3 loop is CSVPGQGAYEQYF. The CDR3 DNA is TGCAGCGTCCCGGGACAGGGAGCCTACGAGCAGTACTTC.

This chain connects TRBV18 to TRBJ1-1; perhaps TRBD1 as D (5 bases). The germline V and J ends were trimmed by 0 bases and 2 bases, with 10 bases remaining between them. This CDR3 contains 15 residues. The germline V gene encodes CDR1 KGHSH and CDR2 LQKENI. The CDR3 nucleotides are TGTGCCAGCTCACCACCGTGGGGCAGCAACACTGAAGCTTTCTTT. It codes for CASSPPWGSNTEAFF.

The rearrangement uses TRBV12-1 and TRBJ2-3; the table names TRBD2, a call not compared with the DNA. TRBV12-1 is marked as a pseudogene. The CDR3 totals 13 residues. The CDR3: CARRVSSTDTQYF. CDR3 DNA: TGTGCCAGAAGAGTCTCCAGCACAGATACGCAGTATTTT.

On this clone: Germline and junction disagree at one end, which may indicate a read error. The V call is TRBV6-1, the J call TRBJ2-3, with 8 positions matching TRBD2. The germline gives CDR1 MNHNS, CDR2 SASEGT. This CDR3 has 14 amino acids. CDR3 nucleotide sequence: TGTGCCAGCAGTCAAGCGGGAGTCACAGATACGCAGTATTTT. Its translation: CASSQAGVTDTQYF.

The V and J genes are TRBV28 and TRBJ2-1, with TRBD2 matching 8 bases. CDR3 length equals 15 residues. Germline CDR1 MDHEN, CDR2 SYDVKM. Unmatched junction bases numbered 11, after V lost 3 bases and J lost 10 bases. CDR3 amino acids: CASSFKGRGVPEQFF. Here the CDR3 DNA reads TGTGCCAGCAGTTTTAAAGGGCGGGGGGTACCGGAGCAGTTCTTC.

This sequence joins TRBV6-5 and TRBJ1-6; D unclear. In germline, CDR1 is MNHEY, CDR2 SVGAGI. V lost 7 bases and J lost 8, with 18 bases in between. This CDR3 region has 15 residues. The CDR3 coding sequence is TGTGCCAGCATCTATGGAGCAGCCCCCGATTCACCCCTCCACTTT. It codes for CASIYGAAPDSPLHF.